Shown below are 20 T cell receptor beta chains from a single sample sequenced in a study of T cell changes during pregnancy in multiple sclerosis. The protocol was immunoSEQ multiplex PCR, while the TCRdb copy is restricted to in-frame clones and leaves out a portion. The sample shows over 20,000 clones, around nine tenths of them seen only once. Sequenced here: CD4+ T cells from peripheral blood mononuclear cells, sampled in the first trimester of pregnancy. Receptor source: a female donor in good health, enrolled as a control in a pregnancy study.

As DNA, the CDR3 is TGTGCCATCAGTGGACTAGCGGGGGATAAAGATACGCAGTATTTT. Protein sequence: CAISGLAGDKDTQYF. V gene TRBV10-3 combines with J gene TRBJ2-3, with 12 nucleotides matching TRBD2. The CDR3 extends over 15 amino acids. The J segment lost 5 bases and the V segment lost 4 bases, leaving 4 bases of the junction unmatched. CDR1 is ENHRY and CDR2 is SYGVKD in the germline V gene.

The CDR3 region is CASSAHYGTGNDQPQHF. The CDR3 nucleotides are TGTGCCAGCAGTGCCCACTACGGGACAGGGAACGATCAGCCCCAGCATTTT. The rearrangement uses TRBV6-1 and TRBJ1-5; 9 positions match TRBD1. The CDR3 has 17 amino acids. J was trimmed by 5 bases and V by 4 bases; bases with no gene match: 12. Germline values: CDR1 MNHNS, CDR2 SASEGT.

The chain uses TRBV19 and TRBJ2-7; TRBD1 matches at 9 bases. CDR3 length: 16 residues. The V gene's germline CDR1 is LNHDA and CDR2 SQIVND (reference sequence). V trimming: 5 bases; J trimming: 1 base; junction bases outside the gene matches: 9. CDR3: CASSLKGTGSSYEQYF. In DNA form, the CDR3 reads TGTGCCAGTAGTCTGAAGGGGACAGGGAGTTCCTACGAGCAGTACTTC.

Details on this clone: At one end the junction does not follow the germline gene, possibly because of a read error. Other DNA sequences in this specimen translate into the identical CDR3. This sequence joins TRBV4-2 and TRBJ2-5; D might be TRBD2 (6 bases). Germline values: CDR1 LGHNA, CDR2 YNFKEQ. This CDR3 has 16 residues. The CDR3 region is CASSQDPGGNGETQYF. Here the CDR3 DNA reads TGTGCCAGTAGCCAAGATCCTGGCGGGAACGGGGAGACCCAGTACTTC.

This chain connects TRBV27 to TRBJ1-6; D call uncertain. Per germline, CDR1 MNHEY and CDR2 SMNVEV (reference sequence). Trimming took off 6 bases at V and 0 bases at J, with 9 bases between the two ends. This CDR3 contains 15 residues. In DNA, the CDR3 is TGTGCCAGCAGGGGAGAGAGCTCCTATAATTCACCCCTCCACTTT. As protein: CASRGESSYNSPLHF.

The chain uses TRBV9 and TRBJ2-1; 14 bases match TRBD2. The germline gives CDR1 SGDLS, CDR2 YYNGEE. This CDR3 is built from 19 residues. V lost 2 bases and J lost 0; bases outside the gene matches: 7. This chain's CDR3 is CASSVGLAGGGGSYNEQFF. In DNA form, the CDR3 reads TGTGCCAGCAGCGTCGGACTAGCGGGAGGTGGAGGCTCCTACAATGAGCAGTTCTTC.

The chain carries TRBV28 and TRBJ1-3; tentative D call: TRBD1 (5 bases). This CDR3 is 15 amino acids long. V dropped 4 bases and J dropped 2 bases, with 12 bases sitting between them. The germline CDR1 and CDR2 sequences are MDHEN and SYDVKM. CDR3 sequence reads: CASSYLRGAGNTIYF. CDR3 in DNA: TGTGCCAGCAGTTACCTCCGGGGGGCTGGAAACACCATATATTTT.

V and J are TRBV27 and TRBJ2-3; D perhaps matches TRBD1 (5 bases). This CDR3 contains 23 residues. Germline lookup yields CDR1 MNHEY and CDR2 SMNVEV (reference sequence). Trimming removed 5 bases at V and 0 bases at J, with 36 bases between. The CDR3 loop is CASSPSPGRVASSRATSTDTQYF. The CDR3 region has the DNA TGTGCCAGCAGTCCTTCGCCGGGCAGGGTTGCGTCCTCGCGCGCCACTAGCACAGATACGCAGTATTTT.

The chain employs TRBV7-9 and TRBJ2-7; 7 bases map to TRBD1. Germline assignment: CDR1 SEHNR and CDR2 FQNEAQ (reference sequence). This CDR3 spans 15 amino acids. With 4 bases clipped from V and 5 bases from J, the junction kept 11 bases outside the gene matches. In DNA form, the CDR3 reads TGTGCCAGCAGCTCTACCGCGACAGGGATCGACGAGCAGTACTTC. The encoded protein is CASSSTATGIDEQYF. Filled out from reference TRBV7-9 and TRBJ2-7, the complete variable domain reads DTGVSQNPRHKITKRGQNVTFRCDPISEHNRLYWYRQTLGQGPEFLTYFQNEAQLEKSRLLSDRFSAERPKGSFSTLEIQRTEQGDSAMYLCASSSTATGIDEQYFGPGTRLTVT.

The rearrangement links TRBV6-6 to TRBJ1-5; 9 bases are a match to TRBD1. This CDR3 comprises 15 residues. Germline CDR1 and CDR2: MNHNY and SVGAGI (reference sequence). Trimming cost V 5 bases and J 7 bases; bases outside gene matches: 9. CDR3 coding DNA: TGTGCCAGCAGTAAGGGACAGGGAGGAGGACAGCCCCAGCATTTT. Amino acid sequence: CASSKGQGGGQPQHF.

This clone was recorded once. The chain couples TRBV5-6 to TRBJ1-4; D not certain. V lost 4 bases, J lost 7 bases, and 11 bases lay in between. CDR3 length: 13 amino acids. Germline-derived CDR1 and CDR2 are SGHDT and YYEEEE. This CDR3 is CASSRSWSEKLFF. CDR3 bases: TGTGCCAGCAGCCGGAGCTGGAGTGAAAAACTGTTTTTT.

This clone was recorded once. The chain recombines TRBV5-4 with TRBJ2-2; 7 nucleotides line up with TRBD2. The CDR3 loop spans 17 amino acids. The J segment lost 4 bases and the V segment lost 1 base, leaving 10 bases of the junction unmatched. CDR1 and CDR2 from the germline V gene are SGHNT and YYREEE (reference sequence). The CDR3 sequence: CASSLIKAGRGTGELFF. The CDR3 DNA follows: TGTGCCAGCAGCTTGATCAAAGCGGGGCGGGGCACCGGGGAGCTGTTTTTT. The full variable domain, rest sourced from reference TRBV5-4 and TRBJ2-2, is ETGVTQSPTHLIKTRGQQVTLRCSSQSGHNTVSWYQQALGQGPQFIFQYYREEENGRGNFPPRFSGLQFPNYSSELNVNALELDDSALYLCASSLIKAGRGTGELFFGEGSRLTVL.

This clone was detected a few times. V and J are TRBV18 and TRBJ1-6, with D perhaps matching TRBD1 (6 bases). The CDR3 runs 14 residues. The V end lost 3 bases, the J end lost 11 bases, and 14 bases lay between the germline ends. Looked up from germline, CDR1 is KGHSH and CDR2 is LQKENI. CDR3 nucleotide sequence: TGTGCCAGCTCACCCGGACAGCTTGCGACACCCCTCCACTTT. It is translated as CASSPGQLATPLHF.

This sequence joins TRBV6-5 and TRBJ1-1; D may be TRBD1 (5 bases). Germline CDR1 and CDR2: MNHEY and SVGAGI. V was pared by 2 bases and J by 6 bases, with 13 bases between. This CDR3 comprises 14 residues. CDR3 residues: CASSYGAEGAEAFF. The CDR3 DNA sequence: TGTGCCAGCAGTTACGGGGCGGAAGGGGCTGAAGCTTTCTTT.

This sequence joins TRBV10-1 and TRBJ1-5; TRBD1 might be the D (6 bases). Trimming cost V 8 bases and J 4 bases, with 12 bases left between them. Germline-derived CDR1 and CDR2 are WNHNN and SYGVQD (reference sequence). CDR3 length: 13 residues. The CDR3 DNA reads TGCGCCAGCGCAGGGGAGGGAAATCAGCCCCAGCATTTT. Amino acids: CASAGEGNQPQHF.

CDR3: CASSSTFPALVVRTDTQYF. CDR3 DNA: TGTGCCAGCAGTTCTACCTTCCCCGCCTTAGTAGTCCGCACAGATACGCAGTATTTT. The chain recombines TRBV28 with TRBJ2-3, with D hard to call. From germline, CDR1 is MDHEN and CDR2 SYDVKM. Trimming shortened V by 4 bases and J by 1 base, and 24 bases separated the two germline ends. This CDR3 is 19 amino acids long.

The genes are TRBV20-1 and TRBJ1-2; D gene ambiguous. This CDR3 comprises 11 residues. Trimming stripped 5 bases from V and 4 bases from J, with 8 bases between. CDR1 and CDR2 (germline): DFQATT, SNEGSKA (reference sequence). The CDR3 loop is CSAANIYGYTF. In DNA, the CDR3 is TGCAGTGCTGCAAACATCTATGGCTACACCTTC.

By share, this clone ranks as medium-sized. The rearrangement joins TRBV7-2 to TRBJ1-5, with a weak D call TRBD1 (5 bases). Trimming shortened V by 3 bases and J by 6 bases, and 12 bases separated the two germline ends. The CDR3 is 14 amino acids. From germline, CDR1 is SGHTA and CDR2 FQGNSA. The CDR3 DNA follows: TGTGCCAGCAGCTTCGGGGGGGTAATTCAGCCCCAGCATTTT. Translating it yields CASSFGGVIQPQHF.

V and J are TRBV14 and TRBJ1-1; D may be TRBD1 (5 bases). V was pared by 1 base and J by 7 bases, with 10 bases between. The CDR3 contains 13 residues. Germline values: CDR1 SGHDN, CDR2 FVKESK. Written as DNA, the CDR3 is TGTGCCAGCAGCCAAGGGGGCTGGGGTGAAGCTTTCTTT. Translation: CASSQGGWGEAFF.

This clone rates as medium-sized (0.01 to 0.1%). This chain connects TRBV30 to TRBJ1-1; the match to TRBD1 covers 8 bases. The CDR3 contains 16 residues. Germline V gene sequence: CDR1 GTSNPN, CDR2 SVGIG (reference sequence). V shed 0 bases, J shed 1 base, and the junction held 7 bases outside the gene matches. The CDR3 DNA is TGTGCCTGGAGTGTACCCAATGGACAGGGGAACACTGAAGCTTTCTTT. It is translated as CAWSVPNGQGNTEAFF.